Each of the 5 T cell receptor beta chains below was sequenced from the same sample in a study of CD8+CD57+ T cells in acquired aplastic anemia. An expansion of CD8+CD57+ cells by flow cytometry had been shown in patients chosen for sequencing. CDR3 and TCR beta VDJ profiling relied on a genomic DNA template. TCRdb reprocessed the reads via MiXCR and lists one record per CDR3 protein. Among under 200,000 distinct CDR3 sequences listed, roughly 50% were seen once. The sample comprised sorted CD4+, CD8+, or CD8+CD57+ T cells (not recorded which) from PBMCs. All receptors derive from a human donor with aplastic anemia.

This clonotype was counted at least ten times. V usage is TRBV20-1 and J usage is TRBJ1-1; tentative D call: TRBD1 (6 bases). CDR3 size: 14 residues. Germline CDR1 DFQATT, CDR2 SNEGSKA (reference sequence). The ends were cut back, 0 bases at V and 1 base at J, with 9 bases in the middle. The CDR3 DNA sequence: TGCAGTGCTAGAGATGGGGGCTGGAACACTGAAGCTTTCTTT. Translation: CSARDGGWNTEAFF.

The chain employs TRBV27 and TRBJ2-1; TRBD2 agrees at 13 bases. The CDR3 has 16 residues. Germline values: CDR1 MNHEY, CDR2 SMNVEV (reference sequence). With 6 bases clipped from V and 7 bases from J, the junction kept 9 bases outside the gene matches. The CDR3 DNA sequence: TGTGCCAGCAGGGGGACTAGCGGGGCCCTGGGGAATGAGCAGTTCTTC. It encodes CASRGTSGALGNEQFF.

This chain joins TRBV19 and TRBJ1-1; possible D gene TRBD1, 5 bases. Per germline, CDR1 LNHDA and CDR2 SQIVND (reference sequence). With 3 bases removed from V and 4 bases from J, the gap between germline ends came to 9 bases. There are 13 residues in the CDR3. DNA for the CDR3: TGTGCCAGTAGTATGGGACGAACCACTGAAGCTTTCTTT. Encoded protein: CASSMGRTTEAFF.

This sequence joins TRBV6-1 and TRBJ2-4; TRBD1 matches at 8 bases. The junction had 6 bases not matched to a gene; V was cut back by 4 bases and J by 1 base. The germline V gene has CDR1 MNHNS and CDR2 SASEGT. There are 16 residues in the CDR3. The CDR3: CASSVQGARAKNIQYF. CDR3 coding DNA: TGTGCCAGCAGTGTCCAGGGGGCTCGGGCCAAAAACATTCAGTACTTC.

This clonotype has ten or more counts. The rearrangement uses TRBV20-1 and TRBJ1-5; a possible D gene is TRBD1 (5 bases). The CDR3 length is 15 residues. Between the trimmed V and J ends, which lost 4 bases and 2 bases, there was a span of 15 bases. Germline V lookup: CDR1 DFQATT, CDR2 SNEGSKA (reference sequence). The DNA for the CDR3 is TGCAGTGCTACCGGGCCGGGGCGCGGCAATCAGCCCCAGCATTTT. Encoded protein: CSATGPGRGNQPQHF.